The present T cell receptor (beta chain) was sequenced within a study of control samples from healthy donors and cancer patients. TCRdb's copy holds only in-frame clones and misses some; the assay was immunoSEQ multiplex PCR. The sample has around 200,000 clones, roughly 91% seen once. Trimming cost V 2 bases and J 6 bases; bases outside gene matches: 7. The CDR3 sequence is 15 residues long. Germline loops: CDR1 SGHRS, CDR2 YFSETQ. This sequence originates from a man between 18 and 29 years old in good health. V and J are TRBV5-1 and TRBJ2-7, with 11 bases aligning to TRBD1. Source material: blood. The CDR3 coding sequence is TGCGCCAGCAGCTTCGACGGACAGGGGGCGGGCGAGCAGTACTTC. Its translation is CASSFDGQGAGEQYF.